The 14 T cell receptor beta chains below come from one sample, sequenced in a study of vaccination effects on CD4 cells after COVID-19. Sequencing was performed with immunoSEQ multiplex PCR; in TCRdb, only in-frame clones are kept and a portion is missing. The sample shows tens of thousands of clones, roughly three quarters of them seen only once. Antigen-specific CD4+ T cell clonotypes were called by their expansion after viral peptide-pool culture in ViraFEST. It was after approximately 11 days of culture that CD4+ T cells were isolated. The vaccine given was either BNT162b2 or mRNA-1273, in two doses. For these TCRs, the target antigens are not known. The source material was CD4+ T cells from PBMCs cultured with HCoV-OC43 spike peptides, sampled after COVID-19 vaccination. The subset: HCoV-OC43 spike overlapping peptide pool stimulation. The receptors come from a human donor who received a COVID-19 vaccine.

J is TRBJ2-3 and V is TRBV6-5; TRBD2 matches at 10 bases. J was trimmed by 4 bases and V by 6 bases; bases with no gene match: 4. The CDR3 contains 14 residues. Germline values: CDR1 MNHEY, CDR2 SVGAGI. The CDR3 reads CASSSGTSADTQYF. The CDR3 bases are TGTGCCAGCAGCTCCGGGACTAGCGCAGATACGCAGTATTTT.

In this sample, this clone turned up once. The V call is TRBV5-5, the J call TRBJ1-6; D possibly corresponds to TRBD1 (5 bases). The CDR3 extends over 13 amino acids. The germline CDR1 and CDR2 sequences are SGHKS and YYEKEE (reference sequence). V lost 2 bases, J lost 15 bases, and 15 bases lay in between. The CDR3 is CASSLARWGDLHF. The CDR3 DNA is TGTGCCAGCAGCTTAGCGAGGTGGGGGGACCTCCACTTT.

The chain links TRBV7-3 to TRBJ1-6; TRBD1 matches at 11 bases. Losses at the gene ends were 5 bases for V and 7 bases for J; bases not matched to a gene: 4. Germline V CDR1 and CDR2: SGHTA, FQGTGA. The CDR3 length is 15 residues. CDR3 coding DNA: TGTGCCAGCAGCGCGGGGACAGGGGGAAATTCACCCCTCCACTTT. Translated, it gives CASSAGTGGNSPLHF.

The chain carries TRBV18 and TRBJ1-2; possible D gene TRBD1, 5 bases. The CDR3 loop spans 15 amino acids. Trimming stripped 2 bases from V and 0 bases from J, with 10 bases between. Germline values: CDR1 KGHSH, CDR2 LQKENI. CDR3 DNA: TGTGCCAGCTCACCAGAGACAGAGACTAACTATGGCTACACCTTC. Its protein product is CASSPETETNYGYTF.

The rearrangement links TRBV20-1 to TRBJ1-5, with D uncertain. The V end lost 0 bases, the J end lost 7 bases, and 4 bases lay between the germline ends. Germline assignment: CDR1 DFQATT and CDR2 SNEGSKA (reference sequence). The CDR3 sequence is 11 residues long. In DNA form, the CDR3 reads TGCAGTGCTAGAGATATGCAGCCCCAGCATTTT. Protein sequence: CSARDMQPQHF.

V gene TRBV3-1 (or the pseudogene TRBV3-2) combines with J gene TRBJ1-3; D gene unclear. V dropped 0 bases and J dropped 8 bases, with 5 bases sitting between them. The CDR3 consists of 12 residues. Germline CDR1 reads LGHDT; CDR2 reads YNNKEL (reference sequence). The CDR3 DNA sequence: TGTGCCAGCAGCCAAGATCGGGACACCATATATTTT. Translation: CASSQDRDTIYF.

This clone was detected a few times. The chain carries TRBV7-9 and TRBJ1-2; D unclear. Between the trimmed V and J ends, which lost 2 bases and 7 bases, there was a span of 20 bases. Germline CDR1 is SEHNR and CDR2 is FQNEAQ (reference sequence). The CDR3 contains 16 residues. The CDR3 protein is CASSLLGRTVGAGYTF. The DNA for the CDR3 is TGTGCCAGCAGCTTACTCGGACGGACCGTTGGAGCTGGCTACACCTTC.

The chain employs TRBV2 and TRBJ1-4; D remains unclear. This CDR3 contains 14 residues. Per germline, CDR1 SNHLY and CDR2 FYNNEI. V was trimmed by 4 bases and J by 8 bases, leaving 14 bases between them. CDR3 loop: CASSGSPTGEKLFF. CDR3 DNA sequence: TGTGCCAGCAGTGGTAGCCCCACGGGCGAAAAACTGTTTTTT. Full variable domain (rest looked up from reference TRBV2 and TRBJ1-4): EPEVTQTPSHQVTQMGQEVILRCVPISNHLYFYWYRQILGQKVEFLVSFYNNEISEKSEIFDDQFSVERPDGSNFTLKIRSTKLEDSAMYFCASSGSPTGEKLFFGSGTQLSVL.

The V gene is TRBV24-1, the J gene TRBJ2-2; 14 bases align to TRBD2. This CDR3 has 18 amino acids. V lost 11 bases and J lost 1; bases outside the gene matches: 11. CDR1 KGHDR and CDR2 SFDVKD come from the germline V gene. CDR3 coding DNA: TGTGCCATCGCATCCGGGACTAGCGGGGGCCTGAACACCGGGGAGCTGTTTTTT. This sequence encodes CAIASGTSGGLNTGELFF.

The chain carries TRBV6-2 or TRBV6-3 and TRBJ1-3; no definite D call. Trimming took off 0 bases at V and 6 bases at J, with 15 bases between the two ends. The CDR3 contains 16 residues. Germline loops: CDR1 MNHEY, CDR2 SVGEGT. The CDR3 DNA is TGTGCCAGCAGTTACTCGACCGGGTCCGAGAAAAACACCATATATTTT. Its translation is CASSYSTGSEKNTIYF.

The chain couples TRBV5-5 to TRBJ1-1; D gene ambiguous. CDR1 SGHKS and CDR2 YYEKEE come from the germline V gene (reference sequence). V was pared by 0 bases and J by 2 bases, with 8 bases between. The CDR3 is made up of 14 amino acids. The CDR3 loop reads CASSLDAVNTEAFF. For the CDR3, the DNA is TGTGCCAGCAGCTTGGATGCTGTAAACACTGAAGCTTTCTTT. The whole variable domain, remainder taken from reference TRBV5-5 and TRBJ1-1, is DAGVTQSPTHLIKTRGQQVTLRCSPISGHKSVSWYQQVLGQGPQFIFQYYEKEERGRGNFPDRFSARQFPNYSSELNVNALLLGDSALYLCASSLDAVNTEAFFGQGTRLTVV.

The V gene is TRBV6-6, the J gene TRBJ1-1; D remains ambiguous. Germline values: CDR1 MNHNY, CDR2 SVGAGI (reference sequence). The length of the CDR3 is 14 residues. Trimming stripped 8 bases from V and 1 base from J, with 14 bases between. The CDR3 sequence: CASESLQPNTEAFF. DNA of the CDR3: TGTGCCAGCGAGTCCCTTCAACCGAACACTGAAGCTTTCTTT.

The CDR3 DNA reads as TGTGCCAGCAGCCTCGGAGTCTATGGCTACACCTTC. This translates into CASSLGVYGYTF. The chain has TRBV28 and TRBJ1-2, with no clear D. The CDR3 loop spans 12 amino acids. V lost 6 bases, J lost 4 bases, and 9 bases lay in between. The V gene's germline CDR1 is MDHEN and CDR2 SYDVKM.

V is TRBV6-2 or TRBV6-3 and J is TRBJ2-2; unclear D gene. The CDR3 is 12 amino acids. Trimming cost V 0 bases and J 7 bases, with 3 bases left between them. Germline V gene sequence: CDR1 MNHEY, CDR2 SVGEGT. CDR3 in amino acids: CASSYSYGELFF. CDR3 nucleotides: TGTGCCAGCAGTTACTCGTACGGGGAGCTGTTTTTT.